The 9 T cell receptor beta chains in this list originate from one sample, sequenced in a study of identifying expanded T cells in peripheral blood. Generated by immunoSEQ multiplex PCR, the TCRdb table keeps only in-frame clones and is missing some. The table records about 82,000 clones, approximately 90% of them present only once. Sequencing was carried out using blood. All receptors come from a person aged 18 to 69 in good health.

CDR3 DNA sequence: TGTGCCAGCAGCTTGCTAAACAGGGTTGAAGCTTTCTTT. Amino acid sequence: CASSLLNRVEAFF. J is TRBJ1-1 and V is TRBV5-4, with D maybe TRBD1 (6 bases). The CDR3 runs to 13 residues. The V and J ends lost 1 base and 7 bases respectively, with 11 bases between them. Germline V gene lookup returns CDR1 SGHNT and CDR2 YYREEE (reference sequence). Full variable domain (remainder filled in from reference TRBV5-4 and TRBJ1-1): ETGVTQSPTHLIKTRGQQVTLRCSSQSGHNTVSWYQQALGQGPQFIFQYYREEENGRGNFPPRFSGLQFPNYSSELNVNALELDDSALYLCASSLLNRVEAFFGQGTRLTVV.

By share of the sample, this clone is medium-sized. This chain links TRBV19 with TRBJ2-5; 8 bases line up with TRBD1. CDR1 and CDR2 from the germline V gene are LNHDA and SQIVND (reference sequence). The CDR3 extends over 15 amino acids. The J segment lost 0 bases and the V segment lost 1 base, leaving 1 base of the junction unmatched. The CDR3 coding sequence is TGTGCCAGTAGTATAGGGACAGGGTACCAAGAGACCCAGTACTTC. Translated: CASSIGTGYQETQYF. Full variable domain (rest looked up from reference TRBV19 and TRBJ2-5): DGGITQSPKYLFRKEGQNVTLSCEQNLNHDAMYWYRQDPGQGLRLIYYSQIVNDFQKGDIAEGYSVSREKKESFPLTVTSAQKNPTAFYLCASSIGTGYQETQYFGPGTRLLVL.

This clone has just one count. The CDR3 here is CASSILSAGDHNEQFF. CDR3 in DNA: TGTGCCAGTAGTATCCTATCCGCGGGAGATCACAATGAGCAGTTCTTC. The chain uses TRBV19 and TRBJ2-1; 7 nucleotides agree with TRBD2. CDR3 length: 16 residues. J gave up 5 bases and V 3 bases, and 10 bases lay outside the gene matches. Germline V gives CDR1 LNHDA, CDR2 SQIVND (reference sequence).

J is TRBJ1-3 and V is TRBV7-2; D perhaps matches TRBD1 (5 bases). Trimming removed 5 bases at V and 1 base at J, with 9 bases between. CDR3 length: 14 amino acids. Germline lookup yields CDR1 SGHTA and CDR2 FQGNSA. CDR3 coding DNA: TGTGCCAGCAGCCTCAGGGTTTCTGGAAACACCATATATTTT. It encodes CASSLRVSGNTIYF.

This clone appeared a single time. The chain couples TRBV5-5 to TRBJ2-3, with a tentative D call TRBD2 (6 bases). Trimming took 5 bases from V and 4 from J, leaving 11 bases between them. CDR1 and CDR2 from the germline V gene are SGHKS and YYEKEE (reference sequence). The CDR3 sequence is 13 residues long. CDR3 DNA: TGTGCCAGCAGGCGGGGAGGCCCAGATACGCAGTATTTT. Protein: CASRRGGPDTQYF.

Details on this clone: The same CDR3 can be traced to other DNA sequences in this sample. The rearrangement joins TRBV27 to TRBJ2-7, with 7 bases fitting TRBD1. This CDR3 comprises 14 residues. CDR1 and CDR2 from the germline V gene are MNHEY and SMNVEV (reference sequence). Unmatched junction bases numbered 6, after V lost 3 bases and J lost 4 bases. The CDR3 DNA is TGTGCCAGCAGTTTGTCACAGGGGTCTTACGAGCAGTACTTC. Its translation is CASSLSQGSYEQYF.

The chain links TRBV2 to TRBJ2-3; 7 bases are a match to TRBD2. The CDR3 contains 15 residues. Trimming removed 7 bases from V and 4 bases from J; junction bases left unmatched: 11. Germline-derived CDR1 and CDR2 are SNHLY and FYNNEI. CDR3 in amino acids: CASNLQGLSSDTQYF. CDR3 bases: TGTGCCAGCAACCTCCAGGGACTATCATCAGATACGCAGTATTTT.

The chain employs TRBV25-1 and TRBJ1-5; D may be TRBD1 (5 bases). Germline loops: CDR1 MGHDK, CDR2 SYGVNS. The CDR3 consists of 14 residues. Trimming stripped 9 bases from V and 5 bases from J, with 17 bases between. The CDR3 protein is CASHTTAAHQPQHF. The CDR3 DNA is TGTGCCAGTCATACGACAGCCGCTCATCAGCCCCAGCATTTT.

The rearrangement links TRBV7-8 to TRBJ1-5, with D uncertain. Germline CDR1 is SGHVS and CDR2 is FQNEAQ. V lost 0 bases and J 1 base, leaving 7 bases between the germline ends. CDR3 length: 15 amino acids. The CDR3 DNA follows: TGTGCCAGCAGCTTAGCGACATGGAGCAATCAGCCCCAGCATTTT. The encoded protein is CASSLATWSNQPQHF.